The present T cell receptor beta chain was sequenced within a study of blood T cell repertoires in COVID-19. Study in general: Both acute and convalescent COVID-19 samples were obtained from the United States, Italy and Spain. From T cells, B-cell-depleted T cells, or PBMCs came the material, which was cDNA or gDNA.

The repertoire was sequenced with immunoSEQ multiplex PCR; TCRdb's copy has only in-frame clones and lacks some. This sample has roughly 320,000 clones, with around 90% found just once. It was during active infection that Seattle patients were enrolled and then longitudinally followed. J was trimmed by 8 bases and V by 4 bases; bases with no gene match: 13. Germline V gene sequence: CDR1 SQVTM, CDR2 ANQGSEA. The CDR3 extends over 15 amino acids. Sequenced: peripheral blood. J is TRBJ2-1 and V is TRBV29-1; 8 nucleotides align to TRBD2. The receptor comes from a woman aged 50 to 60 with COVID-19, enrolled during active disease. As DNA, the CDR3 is TGCAGCGTTGGGTCGCGCGGGAGGAAAGGGGATGAGCAGTTCTTC. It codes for CSVGSRGRKGDEQFF.